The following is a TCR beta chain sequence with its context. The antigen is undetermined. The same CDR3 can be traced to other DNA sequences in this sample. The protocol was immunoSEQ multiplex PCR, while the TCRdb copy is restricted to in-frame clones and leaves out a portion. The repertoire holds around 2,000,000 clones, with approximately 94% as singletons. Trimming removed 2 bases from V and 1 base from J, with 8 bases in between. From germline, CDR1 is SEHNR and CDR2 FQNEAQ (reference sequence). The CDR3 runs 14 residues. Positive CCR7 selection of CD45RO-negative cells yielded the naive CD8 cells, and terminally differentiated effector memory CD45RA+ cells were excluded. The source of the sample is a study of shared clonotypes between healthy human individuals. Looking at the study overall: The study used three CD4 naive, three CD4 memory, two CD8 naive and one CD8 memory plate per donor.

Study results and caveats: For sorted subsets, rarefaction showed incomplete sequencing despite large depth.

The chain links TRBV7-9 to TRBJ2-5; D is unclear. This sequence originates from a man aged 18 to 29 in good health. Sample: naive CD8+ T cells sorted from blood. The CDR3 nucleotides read TGTGCCAGCAGCTTACCGAGAGGCCAAGAGACCCAGTACTTC. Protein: CASSLPRGQETQYF.